The next 5 T cell receptor beta chains were all read from a single sample in a study of naive and memory T cell subsets. A UMI-containing oligonucleotide was joined by 3' ligation to the TCR cDNA template. The SP2 primer and nested alpha and beta constant region primers amplified ligated cDNA in four rounds. TCRdb ran MiXCR on the 5' RACE reads and lists one entry per CDR3 protein. The sample holds 58,000 or so distinct CDR3 sequences, under 10% seen once. The receptors were sampled from a female donor in good health.

In its sample, this clonotype was seen many times. This chain joins TRBV27 and TRBJ2-3, with D possibly being TRBD2 (6 bases). The V end was cut by 2 bases, the J end by 2 bases, with 8 bases between. Per the germline V gene, CDR1 is MNHEY and CDR2 is SMNVEV (reference sequence). The CDR3 consists of 14 residues. CDR3 bases: TGTGCCAGCAGTTTAAGGAGGGTCACAGATACGCAGTATTTT. Encoded protein: CASSLRRVTDTQYF.

This clonotype turned up a few times. The chain joins TRBV7-2 to TRBJ2-6; maybe TRBD1 (6 bases). V was shortened by 1 base and J by 0 bases, with 19 bases between the two germline ends. The CDR3 contains 20 residues. Per the germline V gene, CDR1 is SGHTA and CDR2 is FQGNSA. The CDR3, as DNA: TGTGCCAGCAGCTTAGTTCATGGGGGCGTAACTCTCTCTGGGGCCAACGTCCTGACTTTC. Protein: CASSLVHGGVTLSGANVLTF.

V gene TRBV6-6 combines with J gene TRBJ2-3; D not certain. The germline gives CDR1 MNHNY, CDR2 SVGAGI (reference sequence). The CDR3 has 18 residues. V lost 0 bases, J lost 7 bases, and 23 bases lay in between. The CDR3 nucleotides are TGTGCCAGCAGTTACTCGCCCCGACGCAGCGCTCCTACCAATACGCAGTATTTT. This encodes CASSYSPRRSAPTNTQYF.

The chain employs TRBV29-1 and TRBJ2-5; D possibly corresponds to TRBD2 (5 bases). Germline CDR1 SQVTM, CDR2 ANQGSEA. The CDR3 runs 14 residues. Trimming removed 2 bases at V and 2 bases at J, with 12 bases between. The CDR3 bases are TGCAGCGTTGAACCCGGGGTGAGGCAAGAGACCCAGTACTTC. It specifies CSVEPGVRQETQYF.

The table lists this clonotype with a few counts. The rearrangement joins TRBV9 to TRBJ2-7, with TRBD1 identical over 7 bases. The V segment lost 5 bases and the J segment 2 bases; nucleotides outside the gene matches: 7. The CDR3 sequence is 14 residues long. Germline CDR1 reads SGDLS; CDR2 reads YYNGEE. CDR3: CASSPQGKTYEQYF. CDR3 DNA: TGTGCCAGCAGTCCACAGGGGAAAACCTACGAGCAGTACTTC.